This T cell receptor (beta chain) was sequenced for a study of cytomegalovirus exposure and HLA in healthy donors. Regarding the study as a whole: Presence/absence analyses treated sequencing depth as roughly uniform across donors. The authors considered a cluster of highly shared sequence variants likely to be a sequencing artifact. Reports state that TCR beta sequences accurately predicted most subjects' HLA-A and HLA-B alleles. For cytomegalovirus status, the classifier reportedly gave diagnoses with high specificity and sensitivity.

With respect to this clone: The antigen is undetermined.

PCR employed 60 Vbeta and 13 Jbeta primers. The data were produced by immunoSEQ multiplex PCR, yet TCRdb's version contains in-frame clones alone and is incomplete. The table shows more than 75,000 clones, with 60% to 80% occurring only once. CDR3 length: 15 residues. The V gene's germline CDR1 is PRHDT and CDR2 FYEKMQ (reference sequence). The germline V and J ends were trimmed by 0 bases and 11 bases, with 14 bases remaining between them. The sample comprised PBMCs. The clonotype was recovered from a woman in her thirties or forties in good health and CMV-seronegative. The rearrangement links TRBV13 to TRBJ1-6; D is perhaps TRBD1 (5 bases). The CDR3 sequence: CASSLGSRAPAPLHF. The CDR3 coding sequence is TGTGCCAGCAGCTTAGGCAGCAGGGCCCCGGCACCCCTCCACTTT.